These 20 T cell receptor beta chains were sequenced from one sample in a study of T cells in Graves' hyperthyroidism and ophthalmopathy. The TCR beta CDR3 regions underwent amplification using RNA transcripts as the source. The HTBI primer set was used in a first-round RT-PCR of the TCR CDR3. Using its own MiXCR run on the multiplex PCR reads, TCRdb lists one record per CDR3 protein. The sample contains more than 300,000 distinct CDR3 sequences, approximately 13% of which appear only once. What was sequenced was blood. Every receptor here comes from a woman aged 18-29 years with Graves' hyperthyroidism.

This clonotype showed up many times. The V and J genes are TRBV19 and TRBJ2-7, with a possible D match to TRBD1 (6 bases). Germline loops: CDR1 LNHDA, CDR2 SQIVND (reference sequence). V was cut by 6 bases and J by 2 bases, with 14 bases left in between. The CDR3 has 14 residues. DNA of the CDR3: TGTGCCAGTAGACAGAGGACAGAAGCCTACGAGCAGTACTTC. Residues: CASRQRTEAYEQYF.

This clonotype has ten or more counts. This chain uses TRBV6-1 with TRBJ1-5; 10 bases are a match to TRBD1. Per germline, CDR1 MNHNS and CDR2 SASEGT. The CDR3 extends over 17 amino acids. V gave up 6 bases and J gave up 5 bases; unmatched junction bases: 13. The CDR3 region has the DNA TGTGCCAGCAGCTCCGGGACAGGGGTAGAAGAAGATCAGCCCCAGCATTTT. Protein product: CASSSGTGVEEDQPQHF.

This clonotype was detected only a few times. The V call is TRBV4-1, the J call TRBJ2-5, with D unclear. Germline V gene sequence: CDR1 MGHRA, CDR2 YSYEKL. V was trimmed by 1 base and J by 5 bases, leaving 8 bases between them. This CDR3 comprises 13 residues. The CDR3, as DNA: TGCGCCAGCAGCCAAGTGGTAATCGAGACCCAGTACTTC. It codes for CASSQVVIETQYF.

This clonotype was observed a few times. The V and J genes are TRBV28 and TRBJ1-3; D might be TRBD1 (6 bases). CDR1 and CDR2 (germline): MDHEN, SYDVKM. The CDR3 is 15 amino acids. V lost 4 bases, J lost 1 base, and 11 bases lay in between. CDR3 DNA sequence: TGTGCCAGCAGTTCAGGGGCCCCTTCTGGAAACACCATATATTTT. Amino acid sequence: CASSSGAPSGNTIYF.

Only a few counts were recorded for this clonotype. This chain uses TRBV28 with TRBJ2-6, with D possibly called TRBD1 or TRBD2 (7 bases each). The CDR3 consists of 20 residues. The germline V gene has CDR1 MDHEN and CDR2 SYDVKM. V gave up 0 bases and J gave up 0 bases, with 18 bases separating them. The CDR3 sequence is CASSLWGVGRGGSGANVLTF. DNA of the CDR3: TGTGCCAGCAGTTTATGGGGGGTAGGCAGGGGGGGCTCTGGGGCCAACGTCCTGACTTTC.

The sample holds one count of this clonotype. V is TRBV10-3 and J is TRBJ1-2, with D tentatively TRBD1 (6 bases). V lost 6 bases, J lost 0 bases, and 11 bases lay in between. Germline CDR1 is ENHRY and CDR2 is SYGVKD. The CDR3 runs to 14 residues. In nucleotides, the CDR3 is TGTGCCATCAGCCTGGACAGAACTAACTATGGCTACACCTTC. This gives the protein CAISLDRTNYGYTF.

The chain uses TRBV5-4 and TRBJ2-2, with 8 bases aligning to TRBD1. The CDR3 is 15 residues long. Germline V gene sequence: CDR1 SGHNT, CDR2 YYREEE (reference sequence). J was trimmed by 3 bases and V by 5 bases; bases with no gene match: 6. CDR3 in DNA: TGTGCCAGCAGGCCCCAGGGGGCTTACACCGGGGAGCTGTTTTTT. Amino acids: CASRPQGAYTGELFF.

This clonotype was recorded many times. The V gene is TRBV5-1, the J gene TRBJ2-2; 8 nucleotides line up with TRBD2. Per germline, CDR1 SGHRS and CDR2 YFSETQ. With V trimmed by 3 bases and J by 5 bases, 6 bases remained unmatched. The CDR3 has 15 amino acids. The DNA for the CDR3 is TGCGCCAGCAGCTCGGGAGGGCGTGGAACCGGGGAGCTGTTTTTT. It translates to CASSSGGRGTGELFF.

This clonotype was found once. V is TRBV11-1 and J is TRBJ2-1, with 7 bases aligning to TRBD1. There are 15 residues in the CDR3. The V segment lost 5 bases and the J segment 0 bases; nucleotides outside the gene matches: 4. From germline, CDR1 is SGHAT and CDR2 FQDESV (reference sequence). The CDR3 is CASSLDRASYNEQFF. The CDR3 DNA follows: TGTGCCAGCAGCCTAGACAGGGCCTCCTACAATGAGCAGTTCTTC.

This clonotype was detected ten times or more. The V and J genes are TRBV5-1 and TRBJ2-7, with D unclear. The V and J ends lost 4 bases and 7 bases respectively, with 9 bases between them. Germline CDR1 reads SGHRS; CDR2 reads YFSETQ. The CDR3 totals 11 residues. Written as DNA, the CDR3 is TGCGCCAGCAGCGATTTGGGGGAGCAGTACTTC. Protein: CASSDLGEQYF.

In its sample, this clonotype was seen many times. The CDR3 loop is CASSGTGTSQETQYF. The CDR3 coding sequence is TGTGCCAGCAGCGGAACCGGGACTTCACAAGAGACCCAGTACTTC. The gene calls are TRBV6-1 and TRBJ2-5; perhaps TRBD2 as D (6 bases). There are 15 residues in the CDR3. With 6 bases removed from V and 2 bases from J, the gap between germline ends came to 16 bases. The germline V gene has CDR1 MNHNS and CDR2 SASEGT.

This clonotype was picked up many times. This chain joins TRBV28 and TRBJ1-6, with 10 bases identical to TRBD1. With V trimmed by 5 bases and J by 5 bases, 3 bases remained unmatched. Germline V lookup: CDR1 MDHEN, CDR2 SYDVKM. The CDR3 has 15 amino acids. The CDR3 here is CASSSGQGDNSPLHF. The DNA of the CDR3 is TGTGCCAGCAGTAGTGGACAGGGGGATAATTCACCCCTCCACTTT.

The V call is TRBV9, the J call TRBJ1-3; D is possibly TRBD1 (6 bases). V was trimmed by 0 bases and J by 3 bases, leaving 13 bases between them. CDR3 length equals 16 residues. Germline V gene data show CDR1 as SGDLS and CDR2 as YYNGEE. CDR3 loop: CASSVEAGVYGNTIYF. CDR3 coding DNA: TGTGCCAGCAGCGTAGAGGCAGGGGTTTATGGAAACACCATATATTTT.

In this sample, this clonotype turned up a few times. The chain is built from TRBV30 and TRBJ1-6, with TRBD1 as a possible D gene (6 bases). The CDR3 has 14 amino acids. The germline V gene has CDR1 GTSNPN and CDR2 SVGIG (reference sequence). The V end lost 4 bases, the J end lost 8 bases, and 15 bases lay between the germline ends. In nucleotides, the CDR3 is TGTGCCTGGAACCCTTTGGGGGGCGATTCACCCCTCCACTTT. This codes for CAWNPLGGDSPLHF.

This clonotype was counted at least ten times. The chain recombines TRBV24-1 with TRBJ1-4, with 7 nucleotides matching TRBD1. This CDR3 contains 13 residues. The germline CDR1 and CDR2 sequences are KGHDR and SFDVKD. The ends lost 3 bases at V and 8 bases at J; junction bases unmatched: 2. The CDR3 nucleotides read TGTGCCACCAGTGATCACAGGGGAGAAAAACTGTTTTTT. Protein product: CATSDHRGEKLFF.

This clonotype appeared many times. The V and J genes are TRBV2 and TRBJ1-5, with D uncertain. CDR1 is SNHLY and CDR2 is FYNNEI in the germline V gene. The CDR3 totals 14 residues. The V end lost 4 bases, the J end lost 6 bases, and 13 bases lay between the germline ends. As DNA, the CDR3 is TGTGCCAGCAGTGTCGGGGAAGAGGGTCAGCCCCAGCATTTT. As protein: CASSVGEEGQPQHF.

This clonotype was seen ten or more times. The rearrangement joins TRBV7-3 to TRBJ2-3; 11 bases line up with TRBD2. The CDR3 loop spans 16 amino acids. Trimming at V came to 2 bases and at J to 2 bases, leaving 3 bases not matched to a gene. Germline loops: CDR1 SGHTA, CDR2 FQGTGA. CDR3 region: CASSLGTSGYTDTQYF. In DNA form, the CDR3 reads TGTGCCAGCAGCTTAGGGACTAGCGGATACACAGATACGCAGTATTTT.

At least ten counts were recorded for this clonotype. This sequence joins TRBV28 and TRBJ2-7; 7 nucleotides match TRBD1. V gave up 7 bases and J gave up 3 bases; unmatched junction bases: 6. Germline CDR1 MDHEN, CDR2 SYDVKM. This CDR3 has 13 residues. The chain's CDR3 is CASMGTDRYEQYF. CDR3 nucleotide sequence: TGTGCCAGCATGGGGACAGACCGCTACGAGCAGTACTTC.

The rearrangement links TRBV6-1 to TRBJ1-6; a weak D match, TRBD1 (6 bases). Germline CDR1 is MNHNS and CDR2 is SASEGT. The CDR3 extends over 14 amino acids. V lost 5 bases and J lost 10, with 15 bases in between. The CDR3 reads CASSPQGGSSPLHF. DNA for the CDR3: TGTGCCAGCAGTCCACAGGGTGGTAGCTCACCCCTCCACTTT.

J is TRBJ2-1 and V is TRBV15, with D unclear. Germline V gene data show CDR1 as LNHNV and CDR2 as YYDKDF (reference sequence). This CDR3 has 15 residues. Trimming pared 5 bases from V and 6 bases from J, leaving 17 bases between. The CDR3 spells CATSGVVAEGNEQFF. As DNA, the CDR3 is TGTGCCACCAGCGGGGTAGTCGCCGAAGGCAATGAGCAGTTCTTC.